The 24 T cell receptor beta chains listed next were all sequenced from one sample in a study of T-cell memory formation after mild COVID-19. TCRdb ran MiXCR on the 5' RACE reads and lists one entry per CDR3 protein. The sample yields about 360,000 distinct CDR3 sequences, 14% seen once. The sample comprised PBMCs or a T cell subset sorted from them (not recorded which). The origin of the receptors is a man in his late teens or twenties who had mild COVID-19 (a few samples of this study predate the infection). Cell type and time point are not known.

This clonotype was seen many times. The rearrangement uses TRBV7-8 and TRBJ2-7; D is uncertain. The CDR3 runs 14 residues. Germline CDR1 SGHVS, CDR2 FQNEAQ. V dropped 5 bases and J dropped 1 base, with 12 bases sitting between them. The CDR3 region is CASSPHEISYEQYV. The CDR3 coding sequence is TGTGCCAGCAGCCCCCACGAAATTTCCTACGAGCAGTACGTC.

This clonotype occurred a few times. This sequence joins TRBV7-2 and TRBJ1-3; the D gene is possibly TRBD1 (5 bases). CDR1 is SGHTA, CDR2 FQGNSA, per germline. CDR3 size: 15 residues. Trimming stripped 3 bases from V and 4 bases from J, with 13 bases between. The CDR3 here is CASSFGGARGNTIYF. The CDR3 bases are TGTGCCAGCAGCTTTGGAGGGGCCCGAGGAAACACCATATATTTT.

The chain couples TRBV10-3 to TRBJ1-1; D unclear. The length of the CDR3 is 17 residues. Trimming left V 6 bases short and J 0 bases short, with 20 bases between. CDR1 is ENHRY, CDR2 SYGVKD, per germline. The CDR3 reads CAISPFPDEAMNTEAFF. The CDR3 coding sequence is TGTGCCATCAGCCCTTTTCCGGATGAGGCCATGAACACTGAAGCTTTCTTT.

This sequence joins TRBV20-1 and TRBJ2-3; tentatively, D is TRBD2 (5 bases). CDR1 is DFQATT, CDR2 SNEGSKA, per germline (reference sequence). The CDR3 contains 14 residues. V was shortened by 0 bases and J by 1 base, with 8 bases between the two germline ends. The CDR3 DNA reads TGCAGTGCTAGAGAATTGGGAGGCACAGATACGCAGTATTTT. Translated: CSARELGGTDTQYF.

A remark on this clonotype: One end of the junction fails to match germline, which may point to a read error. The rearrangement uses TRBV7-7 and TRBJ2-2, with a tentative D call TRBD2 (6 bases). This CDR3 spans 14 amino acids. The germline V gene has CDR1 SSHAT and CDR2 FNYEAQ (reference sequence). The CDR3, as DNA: TGTGCTAGCAGCTCTAGCGAGCCCCCCGGGGAGCTGTTTTTT. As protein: CASSSSEPPGELFF.

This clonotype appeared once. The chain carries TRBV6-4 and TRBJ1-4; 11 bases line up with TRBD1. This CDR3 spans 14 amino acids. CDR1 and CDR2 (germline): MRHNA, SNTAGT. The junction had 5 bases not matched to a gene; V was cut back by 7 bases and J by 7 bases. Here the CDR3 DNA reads TGTGCCAGCATGTCCGGGACAGGGGGTGAAAAACTGTTTTTT. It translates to CASMSGTGGEKLFF.

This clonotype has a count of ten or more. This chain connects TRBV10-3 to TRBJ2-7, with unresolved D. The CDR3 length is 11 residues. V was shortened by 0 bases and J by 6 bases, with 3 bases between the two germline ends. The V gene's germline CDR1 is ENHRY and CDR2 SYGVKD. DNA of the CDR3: TGTGCCATCAGTGAGTCGGGCGAGCAGTACGTC. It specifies CAISESGEQYV.

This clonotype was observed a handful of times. CDR3 nucleotide sequence: TGTGCCATCAGGGAAGACAGGGGATGGACTGAAGCTTTCTTT. This translates into CAIREDRGWTEAFF. V gene TRBV10-3 combines with J gene TRBJ1-1; 8 nucleotides agree with TRBD1. In germline, CDR1 is ENHRY, CDR2 SYGVKD. The CDR3 length is 14 residues. The V gene end was trimmed by 6 bases and the J gene end by 5 bases; junction bases not matched to a gene: 8.

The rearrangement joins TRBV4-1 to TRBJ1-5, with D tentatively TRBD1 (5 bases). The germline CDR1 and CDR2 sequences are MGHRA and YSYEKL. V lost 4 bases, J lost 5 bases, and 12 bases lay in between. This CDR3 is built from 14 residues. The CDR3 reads CASSLRVGDQPQHF. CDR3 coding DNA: TGCGCCAGCAGCCTCAGGGTTGGGGATCAGCCCCAGCATTTT.

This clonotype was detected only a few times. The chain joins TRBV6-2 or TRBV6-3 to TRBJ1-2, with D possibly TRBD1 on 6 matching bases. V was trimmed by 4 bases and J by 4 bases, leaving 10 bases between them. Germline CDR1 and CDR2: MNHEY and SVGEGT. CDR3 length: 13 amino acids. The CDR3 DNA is TGTGCCAGCAGTTCGGGACATATCTATGGCTACACCTTC. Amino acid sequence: CASSSGHIYGYTF.

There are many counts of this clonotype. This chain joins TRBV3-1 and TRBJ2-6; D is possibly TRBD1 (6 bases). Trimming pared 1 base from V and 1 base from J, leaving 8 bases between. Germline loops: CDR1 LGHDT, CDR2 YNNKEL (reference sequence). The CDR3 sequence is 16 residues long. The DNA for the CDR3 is TGTGCCAGCAGCCAAGGGACAGCTTCTGGGGCCAACGTCCTGACTTTC. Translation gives CASSQGTASGANVLTF.

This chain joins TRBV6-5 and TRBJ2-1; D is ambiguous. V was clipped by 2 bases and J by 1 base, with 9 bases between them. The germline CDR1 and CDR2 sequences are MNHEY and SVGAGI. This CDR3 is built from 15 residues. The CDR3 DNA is TGTGCCAGCAGTTACACGGAAGCTTCCTACAATGAGCAGTTCTTC. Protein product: CASSYTEASYNEQFF.

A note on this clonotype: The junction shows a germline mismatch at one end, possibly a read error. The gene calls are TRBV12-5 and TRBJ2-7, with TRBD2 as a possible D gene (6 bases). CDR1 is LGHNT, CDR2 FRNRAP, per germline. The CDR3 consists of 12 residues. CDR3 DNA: TGTGCTAGTGGTTTGGAATGGGAGGAACAGAACTTC. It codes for CASGLEWEEQNF.

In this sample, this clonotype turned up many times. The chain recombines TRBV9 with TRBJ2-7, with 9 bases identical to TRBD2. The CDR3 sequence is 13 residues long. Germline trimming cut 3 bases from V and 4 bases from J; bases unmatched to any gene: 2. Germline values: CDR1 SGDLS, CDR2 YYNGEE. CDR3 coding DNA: TGTGCCAGCAGCGCGACTAGCGGTTACGAGCAGTACTTC. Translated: CASSATSGYEQYF.

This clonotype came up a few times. This CDR3 reads CASSLRDSNNEQFF. The CDR3, as DNA: TGCGCCAGCAGCTTGCGGGACAGCAACAATGAGCAGTTCTTC. This chain links TRBV5-1 with TRBJ2-1, with TRBD1 matching 7 bases. This CDR3 region has 14 residues. Germline V lookup: CDR1 SGHRS, CDR2 YFSETQ. The trim removed 1 base at V and 5 bases at J, leaving 3 bases unmatched.

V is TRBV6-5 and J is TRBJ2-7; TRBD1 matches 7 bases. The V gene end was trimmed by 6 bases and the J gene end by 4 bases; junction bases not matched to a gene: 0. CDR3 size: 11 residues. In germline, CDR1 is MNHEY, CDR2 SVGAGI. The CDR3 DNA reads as TGTGCCAGCAGGACAGGGTACGAGCAGTACTTC. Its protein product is CASRTGYEQYF.

CDR3: CASSLGLQLETDTQYF. The CDR3 DNA is TGTGCCAGCAGCTTGGGATTACAGCTGGAAACAGATACGCAGTATTTT. The gene calls are TRBV5-4 and TRBJ2-3; no reliable D call. The V end lost 0 bases, the J end lost 3 bases, and 14 bases lay between the germline ends. Germline CDR1 and CDR2: SGHNT and YYREEE (reference sequence). The CDR3 sequence is 16 residues long.

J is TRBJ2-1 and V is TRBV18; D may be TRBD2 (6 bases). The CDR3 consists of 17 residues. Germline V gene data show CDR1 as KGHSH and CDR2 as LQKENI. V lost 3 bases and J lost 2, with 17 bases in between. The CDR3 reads CASSPLRLVLAYNEQFF. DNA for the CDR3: TGTGCCAGCTCACCTCTAAGACTAGTCCTCGCCTACAATGAGCAGTTCTTC.

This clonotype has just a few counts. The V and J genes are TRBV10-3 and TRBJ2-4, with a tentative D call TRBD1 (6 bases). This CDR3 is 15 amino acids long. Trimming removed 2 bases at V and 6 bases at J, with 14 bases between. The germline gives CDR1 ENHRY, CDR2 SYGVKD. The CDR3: CAISEEGGDRNIQYF. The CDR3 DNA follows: TGTGCCATCAGTGAGGAAGGGGGAGATAGAAACATTCAGTACTTC.

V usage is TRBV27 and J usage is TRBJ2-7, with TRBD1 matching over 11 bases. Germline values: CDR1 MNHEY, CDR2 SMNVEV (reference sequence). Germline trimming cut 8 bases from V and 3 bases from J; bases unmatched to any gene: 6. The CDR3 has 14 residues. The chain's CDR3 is CASGWTGGVYEQYF. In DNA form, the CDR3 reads TGTGCCAGCGGCTGGACAGGGGGCGTCTACGAGCAGTACTTC.

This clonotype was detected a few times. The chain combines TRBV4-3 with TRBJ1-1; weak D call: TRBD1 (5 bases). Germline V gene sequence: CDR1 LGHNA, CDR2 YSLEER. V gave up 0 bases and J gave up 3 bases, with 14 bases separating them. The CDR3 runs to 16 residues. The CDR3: CASSQDRGGRYTEAFF. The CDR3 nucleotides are TGCGCCAGCAGCCAAGACCGTGGGGGACGGTACACTGAAGCTTTCTTT.

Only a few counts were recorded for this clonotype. For the CDR3, the DNA is TGCAGTGCTAGAGATCCGCGGGGGTCTGGGGATACGCAGTATTTT. Translating gives CSARDPRGSGDTQYF. The chain links TRBV20-1 to TRBJ2-3; 7 bases agree with TRBD2. CDR1 and CDR2 (germline): DFQATT, SNEGSKA (reference sequence). The CDR3 has 15 residues. Trimming removed 0 bases from V and 6 bases from J; junction bases left unmatched: 9.

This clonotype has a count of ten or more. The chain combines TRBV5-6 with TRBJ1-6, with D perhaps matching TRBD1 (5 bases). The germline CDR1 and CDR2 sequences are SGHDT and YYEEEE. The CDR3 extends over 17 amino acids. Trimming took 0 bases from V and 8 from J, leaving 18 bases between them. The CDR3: CASSLGPGHPAYSPLHF. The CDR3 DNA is TGTGCCAGCAGCTTGGGGCCCGGACATCCTGCGTATTCACCCCTCCACTTT.

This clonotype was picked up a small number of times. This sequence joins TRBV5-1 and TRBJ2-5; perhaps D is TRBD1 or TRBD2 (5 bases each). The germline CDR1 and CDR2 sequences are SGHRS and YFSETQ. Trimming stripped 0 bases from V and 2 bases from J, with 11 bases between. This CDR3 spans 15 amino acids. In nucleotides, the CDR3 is TGCGCCAGCAGCTTGGAATGGGGCGGGCAAGAGACCCAGTACTTC. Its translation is CASSLEWGGQETQYF. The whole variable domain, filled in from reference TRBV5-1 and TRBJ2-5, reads KAGVTQTPRYLIKTRGQQVTLSCSPISGHRSVSWYQQTPGQGLQFLFEYFSETQRNKGNFPGRFSGRQFSNSRSEMNVSTLELGDSALYLCASSLEWGGQETQYFGPGTRLLVL.